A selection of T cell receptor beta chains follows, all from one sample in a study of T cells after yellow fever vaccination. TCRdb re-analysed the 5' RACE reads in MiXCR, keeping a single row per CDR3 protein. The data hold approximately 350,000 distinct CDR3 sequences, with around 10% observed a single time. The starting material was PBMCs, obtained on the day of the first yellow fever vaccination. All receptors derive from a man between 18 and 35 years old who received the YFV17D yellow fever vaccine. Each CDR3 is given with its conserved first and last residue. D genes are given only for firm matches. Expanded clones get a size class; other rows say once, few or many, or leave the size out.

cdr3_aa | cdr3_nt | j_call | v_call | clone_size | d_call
CASKESSYNEQFF | TGTGCCAGCAAAGAGAGCTCCTACAATGAGCAGTTCTTC | TRBJ2-1 | TRBV6-2/TRBV6-3 | few | .
CASSLAKGGRDTQYF | TGTGCCAGCAGCTTAGCCAAGGGGGGACGCGATACGCAGTATTTT | TRBJ2-3 | TRBV7-8 | many | .
CAWSESDTQYF | TGTGCCTGGAGCGAATCAGATACGCAGTATTTT | TRBJ2-3 | TRBV30 | . | .
CASSIVRGGVKQYF | TGTGCCAGCAGCATAGTCCGGGGGGGAGTGAAGCAGTACTTC | TRBJ2-7 | TRBV7-9 | many | TRBD2
CASSPGGPEETQYF | TGCGCCAGCAGCCCCGGGGGGCCGGAAGAGACCCAGTACTTC | TRBJ2-5 | TRBV5-1 | . | .
CASRPSHRLAGGTDTQYF | TGTGCCAGCAGGCCATCACATCGACTAGCGGGGGGCACAGATACGCAGTATTTT | TRBJ2-3 | TRBV11-1 | . | TRBD2
CASSRTVANYGYTF | TGTGCCAGCAGCAGGACAGTAGCTAACTATGGCTACACCTTC | TRBJ1-2 | TRBV12-3/TRBV12-4 | many | .
CASSQAGRDSGNTIYF | TGCGCCAGCAGCCAAGCAGGCCGTGACTCTGGAAACACCATATATTTT | TRBJ1-3 | TRBV4-1 | few | .
CAFSLEFSVGDRGFYEQYF | TGTGCCTTCAGTTTAGAATTCTCGGTGGGGGACAGGGGGTTCTACGAGCAGTACTTC | TRBJ2-7 | TRBV12-3/TRBV12-4 | . | TRBD1
CASSPGVANSPLHF | TGTGCCAGCAGCCCCGGGGTAGCTAATTCACCCCTCCACTTT | TRBJ1-6 | TRBV7-3 | . | .
CASSLVQGTGRRKFF | TGTGCCAGTAGTCTAGTACAGGGAACGGGGCGGCGGAAGTTCTTC | TRBJ2-1 | TRBV19 | few | .
CASSRDRSETQYF | TGCGCCAGCAGTCGGGACAGGTCAGAGACCCAGTACTTC | TRBJ2-5 | TRBV5-1 | . | TRBD1
CASSSTTGYTNTGELFF | TGCGCCAGCAGCTCGACGACAGGATACACGAACACCGGGGAGCTGTTTTTT | TRBJ2-2 | TRBV5-1 | . | .
CASSQVGSRVASPLHF | TGTGCCAGCAGCCAAGTTGGTTCCAGGGTTGCGTCACCCCTCCACTTT | TRBJ1-6 | TRBV14 | few | .
CSVEDGGGGYTF | TGCAGCGTTGAAGATGGAGGTGGTGGCTACACCTTC | TRBJ1-2 | TRBV29-1 | . | .
CASSFSDREETQYF | TGTGCCAGCAGTTTTTCGGACAGGGAAGAGACCCAGTACTTC | TRBJ2-5 | TRBV12-3/TRBV12-4 | many | TRBD1
CASSLGPGYSYNEQFF | TGCGCCAGCAGCTTGGGTCCCGGGTACTCCTACAATGAGCAGTTCTTC | TRBJ2-1 | TRBV5-1 | many | .
CASSPTGSFDGYTF | TGTGCCAGCAGTCCGACAGGATCTTTTGATGGCTACACCTTC | TRBJ1-2 | TRBV6-1 | . | .
CASSLEGYSNQPQHF | TGTGCCAGCAGCTTAGAGGGGTATAGCAATCAGCCCCAGCATTTT | TRBJ1-5 | TRBV5-6 | few | .
CASSIERAGSDEQFF | TGTGCCAGTAGTATAGAAAGGGCAGGGAGTGATGAGCAGTTCTTC | TRBJ2-1 | TRBV19 | . | .
CASSFNGGRVYGYTF | TGTGCCAGCAGTTTCAATGGGGGGCGAGTCTATGGCTACACCTTC | TRBJ1-2 | TRBV6-5 | . | .
CASSLAPGTVNTIYF | TGTGCCAGCAGCTTAGCACCCGGGACAGTAAACACCATATATTTT | TRBJ1-3 | TRBV7-2 | few | TRBD1
CASSSFLTSGGFELETQYF | TGTGCCAGCAGCTCCTTTTTGACTAGCGGGGGGTTCGAGTTGGAGACCCAGTACTTC | TRBJ2-5 | TRBV5-6 | few | TRBD2
CASSSRQGAGEAFF | TGTGCCAGCAGTTCCAGACAGGGAGCGGGTGAAGCTTTCTTT | TRBJ1-1 | TRBV12-3/TRBV12-4 | . | TRBD1
CASRTTSGGTTDTQYF | TGTGCCAGCAGGACGACTAGCGGGGGAACCACAGATACGCAGTATTTT | TRBJ2-3 | TRBV7-9 | few | TRBD2
CASSQDGQGKDTQYF | TGTGCCAGCAGCCAAGACGGGCAGGGTAAGGATACGCAGTATTTT | TRBJ2-3 | TRBV3-1 | . | .
CASSFVGGINGNQPQHF | TGTGCCAGCAGTTTTGTTGGTGGGATTAATGGCAATCAGCCCCAGCATTTT | TRBJ1-5 | TRBV28 | few | .
CASALAGNYNEQFF | TGCGCCAGCGCTCTAGCGGGGAATTACAATGAGCAGTTCTTC | TRBJ2-1 | TRBV5-1 | many | TRBD2
CSVTGLAGGVGEQYF | TGCAGTGTTACGGGACTAGCGGGGGGAGTTGGCGAGCAGTACTTC | TRBJ2-7 | TRBV20-1 | many | TRBD2
CASSLVQGNYNEQFF | TGCGCCAGCAGCTTGGTACAGGGAAACTACAATGAGCAGTTCTTC | TRBJ2-1 | TRBV5-1 | many | .
CASALTASYEQYF | TGTGCTAGTGCCCTGACAGCGTCCTACGAGCAGTACTTC | TRBJ2-7 | TRBV12-5 | . | .
CASSPRGGGGLGNTIYF | TGTGCCAGCAGCCCCCGGGGTGGGGGCGGTCTTGGAAACACCATATATTTT | TRBJ1-3 | TRBV9 | few | .
CASSQGVGSSYNEQFF | TGCGCCAGCAGCCAAGGTGTGGGAAGCTCCTACAATGAGCAGTTCTTC | TRBJ2-1 | TRBV4-1 | . | .
CASSDQGGGGSPLHF | TGTGCCAGCAGCGACCAGGGGGGAGGAGGCTCACCCCTCCACTTT | TRBJ1-6 | TRBV7-9 | . | TRBD1
CSARGTSGGAGTQYF | TGCAGTGCTAGGGGAACTAGCGGGGGGGCCGGTACGCAGTATTTT | TRBJ2-3 | TRBV20-1 | . | TRBD2
CASSLEEGFNNEQFF | TGTGCCAGCAGCTTAGAGGAGGGGTTTAACAATGAGCAGTTCTTC | TRBJ2-1 | TRBV7-2 | few | .
CASSSQAGDSPLHF | TGTGCCAGCAGCTCCCAGGCCGGGGATTCACCCCTCCACTTT | TRBJ1-6 | TRBV7-2 | few | .
CSARARLLAPEQFF | TGCAGTGCTAGAGCGCGCTTGCTTGCGCCTGAGCAGTTCTTC | TRBJ2-1 | TRBV20-1 | few | .
CASPPTEGEDNVLTF | TGTGCCAGTCCCCCCACCGAGGGCGAGGACAACGTCCTGACTTTC | TRBJ2-6 | TRBV19 | few | .
CATSRNQDHSYEQYF | TGTGCCACCAGCAGAAACCAGGACCACTCCTACGAGCAGTACTTC | TRBJ2-7 | TRBV15 | few | .
CASSIAGGKETQYF | TGTGCCAGCAGTATCGCGGGGGGGAAGGAGACCCAGTACTTC | TRBJ2-5 | TRBV12-3/TRBV12-4 | . | TRBD2
CASSVSGAGYQETQYF | TGTGCCAGCAGCGTATCGGGGGCGGGGTACCAAGAGACCCAGTACTTC | TRBJ2-5 | TRBV9 | . | .
CAIREYVGPELFF | TGTGCCATCAGGGAATATGTGGGTCCGGAGCTGTTTTTT | TRBJ2-2 | TRBV10-3 | few | .
CSVGQTYNEQFF | TGCAGCGTTGGACAAACCTACAATGAGCAGTTCTTC | TRBJ2-1 | TRBV29-1 | few | .
CASSQDDRGANINTDTQYF | TGCGCCAGCAGCCAAGATGACAGGGGGGCCAATATAAACACAGATACGCAGTATTTT | TRBJ2-3 | TRBV4-3 | . | TRBD1
CAIGTLSNQPQHF | TGTGCCATCGGAACTCTAAGCAATCAGCCCCAGCATTTT | TRBJ1-5 | TRBV10-3 | . | .
CASSIMDGPLYNEQFF | TGTGCCAGCTCAATCATGGACGGACCCCTCTACAATGAGCAGTTCTTC | TRBJ2-1 | TRBV18 | . | .
CASSLDFGNTIYF | TGCGCCAGCAGCCTGGACTTCGGAAACACCATATATTTT | TRBJ1-3 | TRBV5-1 | . | .
CASSRFLVPYEQYF | TGTGCCAGCAGCCGGTTCTTGGTCCCCTACGAGCAGTACTTC | TRBJ2-7 | TRBV7-9 | . | .
CASSADRSYGYTF | TGTGCCAGCAGCGCAGACAGGAGCTATGGCTACACCTTC | TRBJ1-2 | TRBV7-9 | few | .
CSVEEGGLYEQYF | TGCAGCGTTGAAGAAGGCGGATTATACGAGCAGTACTTC | TRBJ2-7 | TRBV29-1 | few | .
CASSETTSRVQTQYF | TGTGCCAGCAGCGAGACGACTAGCAGAGTACAGACCCAGTACTTC | TRBJ2-5 | TRBV2 | . | TRBD2
CATSDWFNEQFF | TGTGCCACCAGTGATTGGTTCAATGAGCAGTTCTTC | TRBJ2-1 | TRBV24-1 | . | .